The T cell receptor (beta chain) under discussion was sequenced for a study of CD8+CD57+ T cells in acquired aplastic anemia. On the study more broadly: The sorted CD4+ and CD8+ cells yielded an average around 3.2 ug of DNA.

Using genomic DNA as the template, TCR beta VDJ and CDR3 profiling was carried out. One entry per CDR3 protein results from TCRdb running MiXCR on the reads. This sample carries about 180,000 distinct CDR3 sequences, around 60% of them seen once, and the ten largest clones take roughly 43%. Selection for sequencing was limited to patients who had shown CD8+CD57+ cell expansion by flow cytometry. The length of the CDR3 is 17 residues. Germline assignment: CDR1 SGHRS and CDR2 YFSETQ. V lost 4 bases, J lost 3 bases, and 23 bases lay in between. The receptor was isolated from a human donor with aplastic anemia. Sequencing was performed on sorted CD4+, CD8+, or CD8+CD57+ T cells (not recorded which) from PBMCs. V usage is TRBV5-1 and J usage is TRBJ2-7; maybe TRBD2 (6 bases). CDR3 in amino acids: CASSPLWRGKRDYEQYF. In DNA, the CDR3 is TGCGCCAGCAGCCCGTTGTGGAGGGGCAAAAGGGACTACGAGCAGTACTTC.